What follows is one T cell receptor (beta chain) and its context. This record belongs to a study of blood T cell repertoires in COVID-19. Study summary: The samples span acute and convalescent COVID-19 from the United States, Italy and Spain. PBMCs, B-cell-depleted T cells, or T cells were the source of the cDNA or gDNA that made up the material.

The germline CDR1 and CDR2 sequences are SGDLS and YYNGEE. The CDR3 covers 15 residues. Trimming pared 3 bases from V and 0 bases from J, leaving 7 bases between. Authors' data handling: Estimation of nucleated cell counts relied on the amplification of reference gene primers. Sequencing was performed with immunoSEQ multiplex PCR; in TCRdb, only in-frame clones are kept and a portion is missing. The V and J calls and clone size come from that table; D and trimming were worked out from the DNA. Altogether 200,000 to 300,000 clones are present, around 89% being singletons, with the ten largest covering about 4%.

The receptor was derived from a woman in her 40s with acute or convalescent COVID-19. The V and J genes are TRBV9 and TRBJ1-6, with a tentative D call TRBD1 (5 bases). The sequenced sample consisted of peripheral blood. This chain's CDR3 is CASSGDSSYNSPLHF. In nucleotides, the CDR3 is TGTGCCAGCAGCGGCGACAGCTCCTATAATTCACCCCTCCACTTT. The full variable domain, rest sourced from reference TRBV9 and TRBJ1-6, is DSGVTQTPKHLITATGQRVTLRCSPRSGDLSVYWYQQSLDQGLQFLIQYYNGEERAKGNILERFSAQQFPDLHSELNLSSLELGDSALYFCASSGDSSYNSPLHFGNGTRLTVT.